This T cell receptor (beta chain) stems from a study of long-term antiretroviral therapy in people with HIV (dated by TCRdb to about 2022). A note on the overall study: The earliest samples were collected about a decade before the 2015 WHO recommendation for immediate ART, when ART was typically delayed until CD4 counts fell. The cohort contributed over 150 cryopreserved PBMC samples from about 33 adults with confirmed HIV infection, collected serially over a mean of approximately six years (range 1-12). Of the approximately 30 participants with HIV, roughly twelve were female. Whether ART initiation and durable HIV suppression were associated with changes in peripheral blood TRB repertoire composition and diversity was tested in a retrospective serial study. No cross-contamination during QIAcube processing was seen in test extractions of a monoclonal T-cell line run alongside roughly 30 polyclonal samples. Study-wide conclusions, independent of this receptor: Expanded TRB clones identified before ART initiation dominated the repertoire at all time points, although this dominance fluctuated and declined in many PLHIV after ART. Starting ART was linked to a significant rise in TRB diversity, yet even with long-term ART the diversity remained significantly lower than in transplant donor controls. Because pre-ART samples had limited cell numbers, profiling was done on unsorted PBMC rather than on sorted CD4+ and CD8+ T cells. Inferences about post-ART repertoire changes are limited because no data were available on ART adherence, viral resistance or therapy changes. The samples were dated from about 2003 to 2017, and the ART regimens that were used may be less effective than current ART regimens. Narrower CDR3 length ranges were observed in HIV repertoires than in controls, and an antigen-experienced repertoire with only a slight naive shift after ART was suggested by the network structure. Limited PBMC availability meant only the TCR beta chain was sequenced, without alpha chain pairing.

CDR1 is given as SGHNT and CDR2 as YENEEA, both from the germline V gene. V is pruned by 5 bases and J by 5 bases, leaving 6 bases of the junction without a gene match. The CDR3 goes from the cysteine to the phenylalanine over 15 residues. Only the CDR3 DNA is retained, 45 bases long and in frame from the first base. The immunoSEQ hsTCRB v3.0 assay was used at survey level resolution for TRB variable region sequencing. The targeted TRB sequencing depth was about 35,000-55,000 T-cell genomes per sample. Pooled TRB libraries were sequenced on an Illumina MiSeq with a v3 150-cycle kit. Regarding the original processing steps: Repertoire analysis was performed in R inside a reproducible Nextflow workflow that covered QC, data transformation and analysis. Custom analyses were implemented in LymphoSeq2, an R package for AIRR-Seq data exploration. A few samples yielding fewer than 5000 total TRB sequences were excluded, leaving 188 analyzed HIV repertoires. Among the 180 to 200 HIV repertoires that were kept, 59 were collected before ART initiation and 120 to 140 were collected after ART initiation. Repertoires were downsampled to 5000 TRB nucleotide sequences, and summary statistics were averaged over 100 downsampling iterations. Only TRB sequences with CDR3 regions of at least seven amino acids were retained for analysis. A Shannon entropy-derived clonality score and the Gini coefficient were used to measure diversity. Repertoire networks linked the top 5000 CDR3 amino acid sequences whenever two sequences differed by an edit distance of one. For TRB CDR3 amino acid sequences, GLIPH2 was used to predict antigen specificity groups and MHC restriction. To flag known associations with CMV, EBV, HIV or tissue antigens, CDR3 amino acid sequences were compared against VDJdb and McPAS-TCR. Pre-ART, post-ART and control groups were compared with Wilcoxon signed-rank tests and Holm-Bonferroni correction. Imported from immuneACCESS, the table was reduced by TCRdb to in-frame sequences with V and J called. These copies leave out some clones; in studies compared against another copy, an unresolved V gene accounts for under half, and the cause of the remainder is not known. V and J calls and clone size are given by that table; D and trimming were obtained from the DNA. In this sample the table shows 15,000 to 20,000 clones, roughly 80% of which occur a single time. The biggest ten clones account for 15% of the sample.

Participants were included only if at least one PBMC sample before ART initiation and at least two post-ART samples were available. Treatment was received in the United States of America by all participants with HIV. Before DNA extraction, cryopreserved samples of about 0.95-10 million PBMC were thawed and then washed. At the time of the earliest PBMC sample, participants with HIV were aged between about 20 and 60 years. PBMC samples from each participant spanned 1-4 timepoints before ART initiation and 2-8 timepoints after ART initiation, with a median of 7 samples. Serial HIV viral load, CD4+ T-cell count, ART history and demographic data were obtained for every participant. Genomic DNA was extracted from unsorted PBMC with a Qiagen kit on a QIAcube, processed in batches of 12 samples. About this clone: Its antigen is currently not known. Per-base quality was not reported, and no clone a single base away is much larger than it.

This chain joins TRBV11-3 to TRBJ2-3; TRBD2 agrees with 11 junctional bases. Sequenced here: unsorted PBMCs, sampled around 2.2 years before starting antiretroviral therapy. This receptor was identified in a man younger than 45 with HIV. The CDR3 is CASSGYGLAGDTQYF. The DNA sequence is as follows: TGTGCCAGCAGCGGCTACGGACTAGCGGGAGATACGCAGTATTTT.